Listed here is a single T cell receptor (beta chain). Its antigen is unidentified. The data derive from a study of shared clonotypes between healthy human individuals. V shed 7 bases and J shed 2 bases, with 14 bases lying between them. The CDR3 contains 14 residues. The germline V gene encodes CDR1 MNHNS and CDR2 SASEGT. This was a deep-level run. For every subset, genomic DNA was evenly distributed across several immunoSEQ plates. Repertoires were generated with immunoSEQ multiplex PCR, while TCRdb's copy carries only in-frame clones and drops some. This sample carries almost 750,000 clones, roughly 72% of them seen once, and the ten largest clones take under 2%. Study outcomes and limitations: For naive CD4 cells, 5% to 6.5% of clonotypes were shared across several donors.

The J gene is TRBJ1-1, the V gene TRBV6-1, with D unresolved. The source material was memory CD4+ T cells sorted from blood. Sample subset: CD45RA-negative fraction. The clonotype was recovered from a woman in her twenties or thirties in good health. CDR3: CASTLSHSNTEAFF. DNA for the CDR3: TGTGCCAGCACCCTCAGCCACTCCAACACTGAAGCTTTCTTT.